This T cell receptor beta chain came from a study of blood T cell repertoires in COVID-19. Whole-study context: Collection of acute and convalescent COVID-19 samples took place in the United States, Italy and Spain.

This CDR3 comprises 13 residues. Deletions cut 6 bases from V and 0 bases from J, with 9 bases between. In the study's own analysis: Estimation of nucleated cell counts was performed using reference gene primer amplification. Sequenced by immunoSEQ multiplex PCR; TCRdb stores in-frame clones only, minus some. The V and J calls and clone size were taken over from that table, and D and trimming were inferred from the DNA. The sample lists some 350,000 clones, about 90% seen once, with about 6.8% in the top ten. The table lists this clone with a count of one. The TCR comes from a man aged 18 to 29 with active or convalescent COVID-19. The sequencing input was peripheral blood. The chain has TRBV12-3 or TRBV12-4 and TRBJ2-7, with D possibly TRBD1 on 6 matching bases. Written as DNA, the CDR3 is TGTGCCAGCAGGAGGGACACCTCCTACGAGCAGTACTTC. Translation gives CASRRDTSYEQYF.